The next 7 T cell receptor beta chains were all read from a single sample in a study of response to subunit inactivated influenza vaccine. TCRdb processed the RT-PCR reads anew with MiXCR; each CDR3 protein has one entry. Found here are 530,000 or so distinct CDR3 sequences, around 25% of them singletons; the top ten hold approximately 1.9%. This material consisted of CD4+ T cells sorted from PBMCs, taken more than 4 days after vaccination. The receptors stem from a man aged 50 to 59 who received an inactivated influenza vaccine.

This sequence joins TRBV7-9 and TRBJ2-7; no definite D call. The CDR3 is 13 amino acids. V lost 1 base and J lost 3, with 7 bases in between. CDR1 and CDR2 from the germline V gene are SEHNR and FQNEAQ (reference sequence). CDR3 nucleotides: TGTGCCAGCAGCTTAGGAGATCTCTACGAGCAGTACTTC. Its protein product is CASSLGDLYEQYF.

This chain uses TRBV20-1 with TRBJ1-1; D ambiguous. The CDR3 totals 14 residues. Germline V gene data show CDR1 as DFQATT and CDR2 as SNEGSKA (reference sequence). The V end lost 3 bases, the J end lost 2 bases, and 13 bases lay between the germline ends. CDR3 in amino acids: CSARTARTNTEAFF. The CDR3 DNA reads TGCAGTGCTAGGACTGCCAGAACCAACACTGAAGCTTTCTTT.

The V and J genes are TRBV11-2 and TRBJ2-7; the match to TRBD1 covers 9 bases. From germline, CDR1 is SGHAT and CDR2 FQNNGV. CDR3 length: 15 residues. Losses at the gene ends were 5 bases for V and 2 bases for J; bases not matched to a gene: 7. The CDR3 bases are TGTGCCAGCAGCGATCGGACAGGGGTGACCTACGAGCAGTACTTC. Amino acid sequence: CASSDRTGVTYEQYF.

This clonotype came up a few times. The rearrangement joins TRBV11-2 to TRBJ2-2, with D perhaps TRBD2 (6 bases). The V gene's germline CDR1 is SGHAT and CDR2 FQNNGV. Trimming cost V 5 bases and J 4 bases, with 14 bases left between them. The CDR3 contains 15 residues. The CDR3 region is CASSPAGIGTGELFF. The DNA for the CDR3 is TGTGCCAGCAGCCCGGCGGGGATCGGCACCGGGGAGCTGTTTTTT.

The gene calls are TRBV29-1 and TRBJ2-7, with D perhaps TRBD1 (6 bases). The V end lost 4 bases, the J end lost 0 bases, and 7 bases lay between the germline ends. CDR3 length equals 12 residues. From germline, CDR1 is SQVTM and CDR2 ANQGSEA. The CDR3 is CSVGDNSYEQYF. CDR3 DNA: TGCAGCGTTGGGGACAACTCCTACGAGCAGTACTTC.

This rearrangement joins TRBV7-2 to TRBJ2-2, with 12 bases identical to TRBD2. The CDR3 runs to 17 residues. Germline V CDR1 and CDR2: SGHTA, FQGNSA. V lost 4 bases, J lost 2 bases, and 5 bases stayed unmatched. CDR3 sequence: CASSCGLAGINTGELFF. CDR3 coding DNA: TGTGCCAGCAGCTGTGGACTAGCGGGAATTAACACCGGGGAGCTGTTTTTT.

DNA of the CDR3: TGCAGTGCTAGTAGGCGGGGGGCCACAGATACGCAGTATTTT. Its translation is CSASRRGATDTQYF. The genes are TRBV20-1 and TRBJ2-3, with 8 bases matching TRBD2. Germline lookup yields CDR1 DFQATT and CDR2 SNEGSKA (reference sequence). Losses at the gene ends were 3 bases for V and 2 bases for J; bases not matched to a gene: 4. The CDR3 totals 14 residues.